This entry lists 14 T cell receptor beta chains sequenced from one sample in a study of T cells in Graves' hyperthyroidism and ophthalmopathy. Researchers took RNA transcripts and amplified the TCR beta CDR3 regions from them. HTBI primers were employed in a first-round RT-PCR of the TCR CDR3. TCRdb called the multiplex PCR reads again in MiXCR, with one record for every CDR3 protein. The sample lists 300,000 to 450,000 distinct CDR3 sequences, about a sixth occurring once. Source material: blood. The receptors originated from a woman aged 25 to 39 with Graves' hyperthyroidism that later progressed to Graves' ophthalmopathy.

This chain uses TRBV19 with TRBJ2-2; D gene uncertain. The CDR3 is 15 amino acids. In germline, CDR1 is LNHDA, CDR2 SQIVND (reference sequence). The CDR3 sequence is CDKTPAGYWAGELFF. The CDR3, as DNA: TGTGATAAAACCCCCGCAGGCTACTGGGCCGGGGAGCTGTTTTTT.

At least ten counts were recorded for this clonotype. V is TRBV20-1 and J is TRBJ2-5; D ambiguous. Per germline, CDR1 DFQATT and CDR2 SNEGSKA (reference sequence). This CDR3 has 10 amino acids. Trimming cost V 3 bases and J 5 bases, with 4 bases left between them. CDR3 amino acids: CSARKETQYF. Written as DNA, the CDR3 is TGCAGTGCTAGGAAGGAGACCCAGTACTTC.

This clonotype was recorded many times. The rearrangement uses TRBV30 and TRBJ2-1; 11 nucleotides agree with TRBD2. CDR1 is GTSNPN and CDR2 is SVGIG in the germline V gene (reference sequence). The trim removed 0 bases at V and 6 bases at J, leaving 4 bases unmatched. The CDR3 covers 15 residues. The CDR3 region is CAWSVGLAGGNEQFF. The CDR3 bases are TGTGCCTGGAGTGTAGGCCTAGCGGGAGGCAATGAGCAGTTCTTC. Filled out from reference TRBV30 and TRBJ2-1, the complete variable domain reads SQTIHQWPATLVQPVGSPLSLECTVEGTSNPNLYWYRQAAGRGLQLLFYSVGIGQISSEVPQNLSASRPQDRQFILSSKKLLLSDSGFYLCAWSVGLAGGNEQFFGPGTRLTVL.

This clonotype was detected ten times or more. The rearrangement joins TRBV2 to TRBJ2-1; D is unclear. The CDR3 covers 12 residues. In germline, CDR1 is SNHLY, CDR2 FYNNEI. Trimming removed 1 base from V and 5 bases from J, with 3 bases in between. CDR3 residues: CASSEVHNEQFF. The CDR3 DNA sequence: TGTGCCAGCAGTGAAGTGCACAATGAGCAGTTCTTC. Full variable domain (remainder filled in from reference TRBV2 and TRBJ2-1): EPEVTQTPSHQVTQMGQEVILRCVPISNHLYFYWYRQILGQKVEFLVSFYNNEISEKSEIFDDQFSVERPDGSNFTLKIRSTKLEDSAMYFCASSEVHNEQFFGPGTRLTVL.

This clonotype was recorded many times. The chain is built from TRBV10-2 and TRBJ1-1; 8 bases line up with TRBD1. V dropped 2 bases and J dropped 1; count of bases not matched to a gene: 3. The CDR3 consists of 15 residues. CDR1 and CDR2 (germline): WSHSY, SAAADI. CDR3 DNA sequence: TGCGCCAGCAGTGAGGATCAGGGGGCGAACACTGAAGCTTTCTTT. Translated: CASSEDQGANTEAFF.

This clonotype was observed many times. This chain joins TRBV6-2 or TRBV6-3 and TRBJ2-7; TRBD2 is a possible D gene (5 bases). Trimming shortened V by 2 bases and J by 1 base, and 15 bases separated the two germline ends. The CDR3 length is 16 residues. Per the germline V gene, CDR1 is MNHEY and CDR2 is SVGEGT. The CDR3: CASSYSERGNSYEQYF. DNA of the CDR3: TGTGCCAGCAGTTACAGTGAGAGAGGGAATTCCTACGAGCAGTACTTC.

This clonotype was found a few times. This chain joins TRBV28 and TRBJ2-7, with D unresolved. Germline CDR1 and CDR2: MDHEN and SYDVKM. The CDR3 length is 13 residues. Trimming took off 8 bases at V and 0 bases at J, with 11 bases between the two ends. CDR3 sequence (DNA): TGTGCCAGCGGGCCTAACAACTCCTACGAGCAGTACTTC. This gives the protein CASGPNNSYEQYF.

In this sample, this clonotype turned up many times. The chain carries TRBV27 and TRBJ2-1; D perhaps matches TRBD2 (6 bases). Germline CDR1 is MNHEY and CDR2 is SMNVEV (reference sequence). The CDR3 is 12 residues long. Trimming took off 2 bases at V and 7 bases at J, with 6 bases between the two ends. The CDR3 reads CASSLAGNEQFF. The DNA for the CDR3 is TGTGCCAGCAGTTTAGCGGGGAATGAGCAGTTCTTC.

This clonotype was counted ten times or more. The chain recombines TRBV28 with TRBJ1-2; D is undetermined. Germline V gene sequence: CDR1 MDHEN, CDR2 SYDVKM. Deletions cut 7 bases from V and 4 bases from J, with 16 bases between. The CDR3 length is 14 residues. CDR3 bases: TGTGCCAGCAACCACGAAGGACGTGGCTATGGCTACACCTTC. Protein product: CASNHEGRGYGYTF.

As regards this clonotype: A read error may account for a junction end that differs from germline. The rearrangement uses TRBV4-1 and TRBJ2-7, with D perhaps assigned TRBD1 or TRBD2 (5 bases each). Germline V gives CDR1 MGHRA, CDR2 YSYEKL. CDR3 size: 16 residues. For the CDR3, the DNA is TGTGCCAGCAGCCAAGATTTCAGTGGGGGAGTGGACGAGCAGTACTTC. Translated, it gives CASSQDFSGGVDEQYF.

This clonotype was recorded a few times. The chain carries TRBV20-1 and TRBJ1-6; 7 nucleotides agree with TRBD1. The CDR3 totals 19 residues. Germline CDR1 reads DFQATT; CDR2 reads SNEGSKA (reference sequence). With V trimmed by 0 bases and J by 0 bases, 11 bases remained unmatched. The CDR3 nucleotides are TGCAGTGCTAGAGATTTTATTGGTGGGGACAGCTCCTATAATTCACCCCTCCACTTT. Translated: CSARDFIGGDSSYNSPLHF.

This clonotype was seen ten or more times. The V and J genes are TRBV29-1 and TRBJ2-5; 11 nucleotides line up with TRBD2. CDR3 size: 14 residues. V dropped 6 bases and J dropped 5; count of bases not matched to a gene: 8. Germline assignment: CDR1 SQVTM and CDR2 ANQGSEA. As DNA, the CDR3 is TGCAGCGTCGATAGCGGGGGGGCCGGGGAGACCCAGTACTTC. This translates into CSVDSGGAGETQYF.

The CDR3 here is CASSEPGLATYTDTQYF. The CDR3 nucleotides read TGTGCCAGCAGTGAACCGGGACTAGCGACCTATACAGATACGCAGTATTTT. The chain employs TRBV12-3 or TRBV12-4 and TRBJ2-3; 10 bases line up with TRBD2. The CDR3 has 17 residues. Unmatched junction bases numbered 11, after V lost 5 bases and J lost 3 bases.

This clonotype was counted a few times. The V call is TRBV18, the J call TRBJ2-1; tentatively, D is TRBD2 (5 bases). CDR3 length: 15 residues. Looked up from germline, CDR1 is KGHSH and CDR2 is LQKENI. The ends were cut back, 4 bases at V and 5 bases at J, with 15 bases in the middle. The CDR3 DNA reads as TGTGCCAGCTCACTTTACCGGGGTCAAAACAATGAGCAGTTCTTC. Protein sequence: CASSLYRGQNNEQFF. Full variable domain (rest looked up from reference TRBV18 and TRBJ2-1): NAGVMQNPRHLVRRRGQEARLRCSPMKGHSHVYWYRQLPEEGLKFMVYLQKENIIDESGMPKERFSAEFPKEGPSILRIQQVVRGDSAAYFCASSLYRGQNNEQFFGPGTRLTVL.